What follows are 2 T cell receptor beta chains derived from one specimen sequenced in a study of cytomegalovirus exposure and HLA in healthy donors. PCR amplification relied on 60 Vbeta primers (plus 13 Jbeta primers). Using immunoSEQ multiplex PCR, the repertoire was profiled, and TCRdb retains in-frame clones only, with some absent. Among fewer than 250,000 clones listed, approximately 80% were seen once. The sequencing sample was made of PBMCs. All receptors come from a woman aged 40 to 49 in good health and CMV-seronegative.

The chain is built from TRBV7-2 and TRBJ1-2; a weak D match, TRBD1 (5 bases). This CDR3 comprises 14 residues. V was clipped by 1 base and J by 6 bases, with 12 bases between them. Germline lookup yields CDR1 SGHTA and CDR2 FQGNSA. The CDR3 is CASSLVEGIDGYTF. CDR3 nucleotide sequence: TGTGCCAGCAGCTTAGTGGAGGGGATAGATGGCTACACCTTC.

The V gene is TRBV2, the J gene TRBJ2-3; D gene ambiguous. CDR1 and CDR2 (germline): SNHLY, FYNNEI. V gave up 4 bases and J gave up 4 bases, with 12 bases separating them. The CDR3 consists of 14 residues. The CDR3 DNA reads as TGTGCCAGCAGTGTTAGTCTAGGATCAGATACGCAGTATTTT. Its translation is CASSVSLGSDTQYF.